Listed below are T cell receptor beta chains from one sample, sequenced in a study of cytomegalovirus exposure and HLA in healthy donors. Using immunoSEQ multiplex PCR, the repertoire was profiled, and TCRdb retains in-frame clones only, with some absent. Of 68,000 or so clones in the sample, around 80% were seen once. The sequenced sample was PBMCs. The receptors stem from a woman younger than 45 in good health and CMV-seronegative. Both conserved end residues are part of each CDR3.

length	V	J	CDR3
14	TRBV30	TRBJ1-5	CAWSVGGVDQPQHF
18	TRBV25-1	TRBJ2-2	CASSEYVKREGRFGELFF
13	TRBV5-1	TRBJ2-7	CASSADRAYEQYF
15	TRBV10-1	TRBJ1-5	CASSESPGSNQPQHF
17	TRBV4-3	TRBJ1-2	CASSQAISGTGGHGYTF
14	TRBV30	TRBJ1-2	CAWSLGGAGYGYTF
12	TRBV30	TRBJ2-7	CAWSLTGYEQYF
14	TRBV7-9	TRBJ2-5	CASSFGTSQETQYF
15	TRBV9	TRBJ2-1	CASSVVSRGANEQFF
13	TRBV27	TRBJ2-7	CASSLSRDYEQYF